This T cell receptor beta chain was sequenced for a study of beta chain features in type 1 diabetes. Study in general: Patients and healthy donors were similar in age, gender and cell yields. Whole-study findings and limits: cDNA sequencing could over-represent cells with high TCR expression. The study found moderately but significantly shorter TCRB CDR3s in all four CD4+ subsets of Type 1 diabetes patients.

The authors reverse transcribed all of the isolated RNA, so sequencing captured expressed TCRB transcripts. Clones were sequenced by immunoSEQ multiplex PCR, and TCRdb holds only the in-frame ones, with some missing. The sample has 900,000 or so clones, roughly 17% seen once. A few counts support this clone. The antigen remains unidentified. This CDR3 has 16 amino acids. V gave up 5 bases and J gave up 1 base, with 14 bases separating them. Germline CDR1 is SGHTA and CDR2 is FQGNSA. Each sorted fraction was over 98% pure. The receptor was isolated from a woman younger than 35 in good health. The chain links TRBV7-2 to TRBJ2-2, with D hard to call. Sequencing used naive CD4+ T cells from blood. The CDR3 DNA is TGTGCCAGCAGCCGAACCACTATAGGGAACACCGGGGAGCTGTTTTTT. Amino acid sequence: CASSRTTIGNTGELFF.